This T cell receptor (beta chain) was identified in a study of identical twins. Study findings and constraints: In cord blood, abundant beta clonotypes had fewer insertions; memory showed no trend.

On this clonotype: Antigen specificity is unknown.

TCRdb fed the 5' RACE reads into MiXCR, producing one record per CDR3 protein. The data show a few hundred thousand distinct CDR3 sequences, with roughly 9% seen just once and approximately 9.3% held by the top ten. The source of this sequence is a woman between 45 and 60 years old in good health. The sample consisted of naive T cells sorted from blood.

In DNA, the CDR3 is TGTGCCAGCAGTTTAACAGGGGGCTCAGGCTACACCTTC. Translating gives CASSLTGGSGYTF. This chain links TRBV27 with TRBJ1-2; TRBD1 aligns across 9 bases. CDR3 length: 13 residues. CDR1 and CDR2 (germline): MNHEY, SMNVEV (reference sequence). Trimming cost V 2 bases and J 8 bases; bases outside gene matches: 3.